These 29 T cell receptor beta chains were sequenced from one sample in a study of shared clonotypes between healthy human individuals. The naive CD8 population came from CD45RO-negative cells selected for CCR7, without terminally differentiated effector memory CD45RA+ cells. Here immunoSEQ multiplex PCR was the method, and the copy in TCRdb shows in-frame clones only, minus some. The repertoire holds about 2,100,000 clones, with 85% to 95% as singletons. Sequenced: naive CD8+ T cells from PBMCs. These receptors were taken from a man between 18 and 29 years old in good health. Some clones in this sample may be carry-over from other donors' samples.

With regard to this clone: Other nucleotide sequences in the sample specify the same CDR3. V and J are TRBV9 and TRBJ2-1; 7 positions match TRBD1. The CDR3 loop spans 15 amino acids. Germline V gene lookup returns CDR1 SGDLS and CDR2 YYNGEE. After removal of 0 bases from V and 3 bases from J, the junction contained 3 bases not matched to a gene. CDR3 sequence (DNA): TGTGCCAGCAGCGTAGTGGCAGGGGGCTACAATGAGCAGTTCTTC. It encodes CASSVVAGGYNEQFF.

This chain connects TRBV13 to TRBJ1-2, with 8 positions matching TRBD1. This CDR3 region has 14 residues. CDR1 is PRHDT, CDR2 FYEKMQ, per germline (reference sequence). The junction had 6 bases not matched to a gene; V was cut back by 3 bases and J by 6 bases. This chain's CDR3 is CASSFRSGGHGYTF. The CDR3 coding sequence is TGTGCCAGCAGCTTTCGATCAGGGGGCCATGGCTACACCTTC.

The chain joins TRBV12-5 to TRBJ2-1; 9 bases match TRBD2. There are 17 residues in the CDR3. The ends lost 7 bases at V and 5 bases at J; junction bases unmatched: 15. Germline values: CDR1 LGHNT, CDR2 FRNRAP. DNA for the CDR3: TGTGCTAGTGTCCACCCACCTCTAGCGGGAAGCAACAATGAGCAGTTCTTC. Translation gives CASVHPPLAGSNNEQFF. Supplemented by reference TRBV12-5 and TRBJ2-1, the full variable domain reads DARVTQTPRHKVTEMGQEVTMRCQPILGHNTVFWYRQTMMQGLELLAYFRNRAPLDDSGMPKDRFSAEMPDATLATLKIQPSEPRDSAVYFCASVHPPLAGSNNEQFFGPGTRLTVL.

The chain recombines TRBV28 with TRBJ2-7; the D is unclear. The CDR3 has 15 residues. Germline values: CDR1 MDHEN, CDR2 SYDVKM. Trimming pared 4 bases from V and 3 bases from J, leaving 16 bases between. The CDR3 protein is CASSSKKGRLYEQYF. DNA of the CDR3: TGTGCCAGCAGTTCGAAAAAAGGGCGGCTCTACGAGCAGTACTTC.

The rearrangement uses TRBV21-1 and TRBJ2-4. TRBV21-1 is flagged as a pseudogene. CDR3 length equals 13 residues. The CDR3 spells CASRKGRENIQYF. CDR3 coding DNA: TGTGCCAGCAGGAAGGGACGAGAGAACATTCAGTACTTC.

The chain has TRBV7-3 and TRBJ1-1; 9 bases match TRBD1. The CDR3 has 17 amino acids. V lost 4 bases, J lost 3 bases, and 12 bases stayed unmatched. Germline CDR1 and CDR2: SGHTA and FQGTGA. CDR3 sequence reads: CASSSTRTGEMDTEAFF. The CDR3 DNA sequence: TGTGCCAGCAGCTCGACCCGGACAGGGGAAATGGACACTGAAGCTTTCTTT.

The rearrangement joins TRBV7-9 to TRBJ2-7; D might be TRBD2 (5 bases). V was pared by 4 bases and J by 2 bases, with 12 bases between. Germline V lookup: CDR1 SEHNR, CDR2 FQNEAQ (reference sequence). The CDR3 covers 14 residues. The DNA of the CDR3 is TGTGCCAGCAGCTCCGCTAGCTCTGCCTACGAGCAGTACTTC. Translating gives CASSSASSAYEQYF.

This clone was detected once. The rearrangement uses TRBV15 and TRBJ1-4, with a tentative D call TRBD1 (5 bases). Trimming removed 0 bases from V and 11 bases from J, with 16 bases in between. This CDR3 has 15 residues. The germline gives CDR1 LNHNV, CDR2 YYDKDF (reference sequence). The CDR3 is CATSRDRMGVSKLFF. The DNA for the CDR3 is TGTGCCACCAGCAGAGATAGGATGGGGGTTTCGAAACTGTTTTTT. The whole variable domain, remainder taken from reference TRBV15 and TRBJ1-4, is DAMVIQNPRYQVTQFGKPVTLSCSQTLNHNVMYWYQQKSSQAPKLLFHYYDKDFNNEADTPDNFQSRRPNTSFCFLDIRSPGLGDTAMYLCATSRDRMGVSKLFFGSGTQLSVL.

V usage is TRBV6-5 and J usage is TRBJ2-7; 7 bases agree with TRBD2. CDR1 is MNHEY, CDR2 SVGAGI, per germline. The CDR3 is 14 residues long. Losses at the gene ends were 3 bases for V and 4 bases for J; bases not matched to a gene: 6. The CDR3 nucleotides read TGTGCCAGCAGTTATGCGGGAGCCGGGTACGAGCAGTACTTC. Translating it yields CASSYAGAGYEQYF.

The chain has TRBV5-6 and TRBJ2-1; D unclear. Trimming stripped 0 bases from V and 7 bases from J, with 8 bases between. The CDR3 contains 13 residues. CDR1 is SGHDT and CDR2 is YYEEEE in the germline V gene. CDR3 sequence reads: CASSLELRNEQFF. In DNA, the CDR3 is TGTGCCAGCAGCTTGGAGCTAAGGAATGAGCAGTTCTTC.

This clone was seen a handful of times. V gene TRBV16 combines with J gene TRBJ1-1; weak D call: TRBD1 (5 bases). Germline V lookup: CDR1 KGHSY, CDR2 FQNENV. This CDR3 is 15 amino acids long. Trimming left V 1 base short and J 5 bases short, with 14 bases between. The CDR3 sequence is CASSQLGTGGTEAFF. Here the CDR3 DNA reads TGTGCCAGCAGCCAATTAGGCACCGGGGGGACTGAAGCTTTCTTT.

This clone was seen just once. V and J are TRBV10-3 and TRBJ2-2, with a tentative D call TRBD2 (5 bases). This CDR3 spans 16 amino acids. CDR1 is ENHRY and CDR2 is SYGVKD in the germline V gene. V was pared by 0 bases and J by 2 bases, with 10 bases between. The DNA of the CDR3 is TGTGCCATCAGTGAGTCGGGCCGGGAAAACACCGGGGAGCTGTTTTTT. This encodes CAISESGRENTGELFF.

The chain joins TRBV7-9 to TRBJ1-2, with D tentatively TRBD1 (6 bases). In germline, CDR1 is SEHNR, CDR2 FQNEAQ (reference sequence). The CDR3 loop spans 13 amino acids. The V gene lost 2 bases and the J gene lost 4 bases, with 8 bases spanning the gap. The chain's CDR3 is CASSLTGTYGYTF. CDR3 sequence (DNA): TGTGCCAGCAGCTTAACAGGGACCTATGGCTACACCTTC.

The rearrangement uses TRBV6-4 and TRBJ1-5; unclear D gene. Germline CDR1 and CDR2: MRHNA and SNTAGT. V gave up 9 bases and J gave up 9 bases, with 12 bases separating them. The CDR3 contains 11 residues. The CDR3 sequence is CARWVGSPQHF. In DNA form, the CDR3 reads TGTGCCAGGTGGGTCGGGTCGCCCCAGCATTTT.

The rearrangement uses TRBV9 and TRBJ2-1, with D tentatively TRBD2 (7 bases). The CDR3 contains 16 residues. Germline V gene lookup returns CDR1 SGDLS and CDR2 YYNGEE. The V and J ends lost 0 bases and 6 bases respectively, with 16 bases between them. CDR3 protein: CASSVDFRGASNEQFF. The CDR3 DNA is TGTGCCAGCAGCGTAGATTTTCGGGGGGCCAGCAATGAGCAGTTCTTC.

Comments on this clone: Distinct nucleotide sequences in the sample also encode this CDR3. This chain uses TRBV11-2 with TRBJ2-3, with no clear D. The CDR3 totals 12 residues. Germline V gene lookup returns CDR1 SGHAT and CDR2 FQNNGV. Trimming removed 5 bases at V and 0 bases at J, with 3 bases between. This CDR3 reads CASSLSTDTQYF. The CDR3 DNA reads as TGTGCCAGCAGCCTGAGCACAGATACGCAGTATTTT. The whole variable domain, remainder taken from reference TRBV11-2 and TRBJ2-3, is EAGVAQSPRYKIIEKRQSVAFWCNPISGHATLYWYQQILGQGPKLLIQFQNNGVVDDSQLPKDRFSAERLKGVDSTLKIQPAKLEDSAVYLCASSLSTDTQYFGPGTRLTVL.

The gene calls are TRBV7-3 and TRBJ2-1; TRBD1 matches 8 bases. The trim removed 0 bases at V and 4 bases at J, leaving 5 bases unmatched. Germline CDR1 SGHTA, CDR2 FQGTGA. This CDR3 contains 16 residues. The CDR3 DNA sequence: TGTGCCAGCAGCTTAACGGTCCGGACAGGGTACAATGAGCAGTTCTTC. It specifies CASSLTVRTGYNEQFF.

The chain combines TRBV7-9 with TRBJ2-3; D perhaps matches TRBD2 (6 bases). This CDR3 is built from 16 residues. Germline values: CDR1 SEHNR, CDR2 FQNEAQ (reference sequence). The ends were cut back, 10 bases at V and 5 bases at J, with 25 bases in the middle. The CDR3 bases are TGTGCCACCGAGGAGGGTCTAGCTCTTTGGGTAGATACGCAGTATTTT. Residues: CATEEGLALWVDTQYF.

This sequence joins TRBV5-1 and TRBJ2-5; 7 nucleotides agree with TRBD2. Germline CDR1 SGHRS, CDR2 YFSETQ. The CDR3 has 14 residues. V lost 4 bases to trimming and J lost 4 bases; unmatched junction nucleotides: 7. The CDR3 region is CASSVGGLAETQYF. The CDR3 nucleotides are TGCGCCAGCAGCGTGGGAGGGCTAGCAGAGACCCAGTACTTC.

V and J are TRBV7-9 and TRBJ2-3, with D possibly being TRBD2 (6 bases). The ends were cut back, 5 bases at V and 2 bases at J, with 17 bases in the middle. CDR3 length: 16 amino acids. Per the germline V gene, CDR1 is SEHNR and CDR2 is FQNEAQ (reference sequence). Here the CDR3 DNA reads TGTGCCAGCAGCCGCAAGGAGGGACTTTACACAGATACGCAGTATTTT. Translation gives CASSRKEGLYTDTQYF.

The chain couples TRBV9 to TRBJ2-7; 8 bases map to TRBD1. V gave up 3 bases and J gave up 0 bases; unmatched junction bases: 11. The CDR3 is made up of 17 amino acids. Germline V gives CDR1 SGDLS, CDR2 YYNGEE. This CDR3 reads CASSGQGTLGISYEQYF. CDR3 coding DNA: TGTGCCAGCAGCGGACAGGGGACGTTAGGTATCTCCTACGAGCAGTACTTC.

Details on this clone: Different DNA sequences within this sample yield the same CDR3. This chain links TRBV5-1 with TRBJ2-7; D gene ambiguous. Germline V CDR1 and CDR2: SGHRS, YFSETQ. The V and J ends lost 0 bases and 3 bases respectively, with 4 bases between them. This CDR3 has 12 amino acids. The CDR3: CASSLEGYEQYF. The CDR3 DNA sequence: TGCGCCAGCAGCTTGGAGGGCTACGAGCAGTACTTC.

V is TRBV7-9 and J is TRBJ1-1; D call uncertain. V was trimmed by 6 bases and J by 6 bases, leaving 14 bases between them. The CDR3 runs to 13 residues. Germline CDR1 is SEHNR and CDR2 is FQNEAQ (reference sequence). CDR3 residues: CASRSRRTPEAFF. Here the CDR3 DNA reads TGTGCCAGCAGATCACGAAGGACGCCTGAAGCTTTCTTT.

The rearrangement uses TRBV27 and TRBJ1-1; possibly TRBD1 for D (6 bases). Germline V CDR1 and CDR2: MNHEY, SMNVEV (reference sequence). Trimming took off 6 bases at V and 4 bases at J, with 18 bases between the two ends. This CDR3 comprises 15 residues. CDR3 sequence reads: CASSRVEGDLTEAFF. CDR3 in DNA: TGTGCCAGCAGCCGGGTGGAGGGGGACCTCACTGAAGCTTTCTTT.

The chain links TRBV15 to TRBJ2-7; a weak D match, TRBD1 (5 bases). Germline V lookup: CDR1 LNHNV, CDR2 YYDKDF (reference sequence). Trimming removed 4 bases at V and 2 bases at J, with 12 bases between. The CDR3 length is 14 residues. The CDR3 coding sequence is TGTGCCACCAGCATTGGACACCTAGCCTACGAGCAGTACTTC. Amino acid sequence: CATSIGHLAYEQYF. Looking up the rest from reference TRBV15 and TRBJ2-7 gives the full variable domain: DAMVIQNPRYQVTQFGKPVTLSCSQTLNHNVMYWYQQKSSQAPKLLFHYYDKDFNNEADTPDNFQSRRPNTSFCFLDIRSPGLGDTAMYLCATSIGHLAYEQYFGPGTRLTVT.

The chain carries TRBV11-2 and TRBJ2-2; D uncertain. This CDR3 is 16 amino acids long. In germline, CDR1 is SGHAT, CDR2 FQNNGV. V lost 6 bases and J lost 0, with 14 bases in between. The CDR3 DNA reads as TGTGCCAGCAGTTGGAACTGGGGTTCGAACACCGGGGAGCTGTTTTTT. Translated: CASSWNWGSNTGELFF.

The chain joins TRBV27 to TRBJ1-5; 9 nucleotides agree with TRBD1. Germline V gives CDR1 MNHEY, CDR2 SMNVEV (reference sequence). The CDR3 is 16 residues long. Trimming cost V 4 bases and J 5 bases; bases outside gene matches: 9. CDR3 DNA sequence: TGTGCCAGCAGTTCTTCAATGACAGGGGGGGATCAGCCCCAGCATTTT. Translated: CASSSSMTGGDQPQHF.

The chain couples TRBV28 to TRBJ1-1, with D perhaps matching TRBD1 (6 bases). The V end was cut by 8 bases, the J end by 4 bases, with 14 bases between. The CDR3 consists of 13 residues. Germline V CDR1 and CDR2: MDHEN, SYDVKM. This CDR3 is CASRDKGFTEAFF. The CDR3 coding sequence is TGTGCCAGCCGGGACAAGGGATTCACTGAAGCTTTCTTT.

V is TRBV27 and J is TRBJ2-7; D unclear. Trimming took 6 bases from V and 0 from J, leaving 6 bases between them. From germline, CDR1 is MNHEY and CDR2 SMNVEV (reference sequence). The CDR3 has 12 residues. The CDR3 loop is CASSTRSYEQYF. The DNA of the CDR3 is TGTGCCAGCAGCACCCGCTCCTACGAGCAGTACTTC.